These 25 T cell receptor beta chains share one sample of origin, sequenced in a study of Ad26.COV2.S vaccination and SARS-CoV-2 variants. Treatment given: 19 received Ad26.COV2.S at low or high dose, single or two shots; about five received placebo; per-sample allocation not given. It was on day 63 after the first vaccine or placebo injection that samples were taken. The method was immunoSEQ multiplex PCR; TCRdb's version includes in-frame clones alone and lacks a portion of them. Of approximately 240,000 clones in the sample, more than 75% are singletons; the top ten hold approximately 11%. Sequencing was performed on peripheral blood, taken in a trial of Ad26.COV2.S vaccine versus placebo. The receptors derive from a person between 18 and 59 years old who received the Ad26.COV2.S COVID-19 vaccine or a placebo.

The chain recombines TRBV6-4 with TRBJ2-6, with a tentative D call TRBD2 (5 bases). This CDR3 comprises 15 residues. V gave up 3 bases and J gave up 2 bases, with 8 bases separating them. Germline V gene sequence: CDR1 MRHNA, CDR2 SNTAGT. The CDR3 spells CASSERAAGANVLTF. The CDR3 coding sequence is TGTGCCAGCAGTGAGAGGGCAGCTGGGGCCAACGTCCTGACTTTC.

This rearrangement joins TRBV6-2 or TRBV6-3 to TRBJ2-7; 9 bases are a match to TRBD1. Germline CDR1 and CDR2: MNHEY and SVGEGT. The CDR3 contains 15 residues. J gave up 6 bases and V 6 bases, and 12 bases lay outside the gene matches. CDR3: CASSASGTGRSEQYF. In DNA, the CDR3 is TGTGCCAGCAGCGCCTCCGGGACAGGGCGGAGCGAGCAGTACTTC.

The chain carries TRBV19 and TRBJ1-3; D perhaps matches TRBD1 (6 bases). The CDR3 runs 15 residues. Looked up from germline, CDR1 is LNHDA and CDR2 is SQIVND (reference sequence). V was shortened by 5 bases and J by 0 bases, with 11 bases between the two germline ends. The CDR3, as DNA: TGTGCCAGTAGTCCGGGACAAGCCTCTGGAAACACCATATATTTT. As protein: CASSPGQASGNTIYF.

The chain combines TRBV25-1 with TRBJ2-1; D may match TRBD1 or TRBD2 (7 bases each). The CDR3 spans 14 residues. V was shortened by 7 bases and J by 10 bases, with 20 bases between the two germline ends. Germline V gene data show CDR1 as MGHDK and CDR2 as SYGVNS. CDR3 coding DNA: TGTGCCAGCACTCCCAGGGGGGGGCCGAGGGAGCAGTTCTTC. Translated, it gives CASTPRGGPREQFF.

V usage is TRBV27 and J usage is TRBJ1-6; D is unresolved. Trimming removed 4 bases from V and 3 bases from J, with 10 bases in between. Germline V gives CDR1 MNHEY, CDR2 SMNVEV (reference sequence). The CDR3 has 15 amino acids. The chain's CDR3 is CASSSRARYNSPLHF. CDR3 nucleotides: TGTGCCAGCAGTTCCCGGGCCCGCTATAATTCACCCCTCCACTTT.

The V gene is TRBV7-2, the J gene TRBJ2-3, with 14 bases fitting TRBD2. The germline gives CDR1 SGHTA, CDR2 FQGNSA. This CDR3 is 16 amino acids long. Trimming cost V 5 bases and J 6 bases; bases outside gene matches: 7. Written as DNA, the CDR3 is TGTGCCAGCAGCCTACCCGGGACTAGCGGGAGTGATACGCAGTATTTT. Protein product: CASSLPGTSGSDTQYF.

V is TRBV10-3 and J is TRBJ2-7; the D is unclear. Germline V gene lookup returns CDR1 ENHRY and CDR2 SYGVKD. Trimming left V 0 bases short and J 1 base short, with 7 bases between. The CDR3 length is 14 residues. The CDR3 loop is CAISESGRSYEQYF. CDR3 nucleotides: TGTGCCATCAGTGAGTCCGGCAGATCCTACGAGCAGTACTTC.

The rearrangement links TRBV7-2 to TRBJ1-1; D is possibly TRBD1 (5 bases). Per the germline V gene, CDR1 is SGHTA and CDR2 is FQGNSA. The V end was cut by 7 bases, the J end by 0 bases, with 18 bases between. CDR3 length equals 16 residues. The CDR3 loop reads CASTDAPGRLNTEAFF. The CDR3 nucleotides are TGTGCCAGCACCGACGCTCCGGGACGGTTGAACACTGAAGCTTTCTTT. Variable domain in full (rest from reference TRBV7-2 and TRBJ1-1): GAGVSQSPSNKVTEKGKDVELRCDPISGHTALYWYRQSLGQGLEFLIYFQGNSAPDKSGLPSDRFSAERTGGSVSTLTIQRTQQEDSAVYLCASTDAPGRLNTEAFFGQGTRLTVV.

The chain couples TRBV5-4 to TRBJ2-5; the D is unclear. CDR1 SGHNT and CDR2 YYREEE come from the germline V gene (reference sequence). CDR3 size: 13 residues. Trimming shortened V by 0 bases and J by 2 bases, and 5 bases separated the two germline ends. CDR3 loop: CASSLVGQETQYF. CDR3 nucleotide sequence: TGTGCCAGCAGCTTGGTGGGACAAGAGACCCAGTACTTC.

The rearrangement joins TRBV7-6 to TRBJ1-6, with D tentatively TRBD1 (5 bases). Germline assignment: CDR1 SGHVS and CDR2 FNYEAQ. CDR3 length: 15 amino acids. Trimming removed 5 bases at V and 0 bases at J, with 8 bases between. Written as DNA, the CDR3 is TGTGCCAGCAGCCCCGGGACCTCCTATAATTCACCCCTCCACTTT. Translation gives CASSPGTSYNSPLHF.

CDR3 residues: CASSGPSGSGGDTQYF. Written as DNA, the CDR3 is TGCGCCAGCAGCGGACCTAGCGGGAGCGGCGGAGATACGCAGTATTTT. V and J are TRBV5-1 and TRBJ2-3; 10 bases match TRBD2. CDR3 length equals 16 residues. Germline V gene sequence: CDR1 SGHRS, CDR2 YFSETQ. V gave up 4 bases and J gave up 5 bases; unmatched junction bases: 10.

The chain employs TRBV11-1 and TRBJ2-7, with TRBD2 identical over 10 bases. The ends lost 2 bases at V and 3 bases at J; junction bases unmatched: 4. CDR3 length equals 15 residues. In germline, CDR1 is SGHAT, CDR2 FQDESV (reference sequence). The CDR3 spells CASSLMASGSYEQYF. The CDR3 DNA follows: TGTGCCAGCAGCTTAATGGCTAGCGGGAGCTACGAGCAGTACTTC.

The rearrangement joins TRBV11-2 to TRBJ2-3; 13 bases fit TRBD2. The CDR3 contains 15 residues. The germline gives CDR1 SGHAT, CDR2 FQNNGV. V lost 1 base, J lost 10 bases, and 5 bases stayed unmatched. This CDR3 is CASSLGLAGGWAQYF. The DNA of the CDR3 is TGTGCCAGCAGCTTAGGACTAGCGGGGGGATGGGCGCAGTATTTT. Combining the CDR3 with reference TRBV11-2 and TRBJ2-3 gives the whole variable domain EAGVAQSPRYKIIEKRQSVAFWCNPISGHATLYWYQQILGQGPKLLIQFQNNGVVDDSQLPKDRFSAERLKGVDSTLKIQPAKLEDSAVYLCASSLGLAGGWAQYFGPGTRLTVL.

This rearrangement joins TRBV19 to TRBJ2-3; no clear D gene. The CDR3 has 15 residues. Germline V gene data show CDR1 as LNHDA and CDR2 as SQIVND (reference sequence). Trimming pared 10 bases from V and 6 bases from J, leaving 23 bases between. The CDR3 nucleotides are TGTGCCACCAGACCCCCTGGTGGAATTCGGGATACGCAGTATTTT. It is translated as CATRPPGGIRDTQYF.

The gene calls are TRBV29-1 and TRBJ1-1; no definite D call. Germline V CDR1 and CDR2: SQVTM, ANQGSEA. V lost 5 bases to trimming and J lost 2 bases, with 9 bases between them. This CDR3 has 12 amino acids. The chain's CDR3 is CSVIGSNTEAFF. The DNA for the CDR3 is TGCAGCGTTATTGGCAGCAACACTGAAGCTTTCTTT.

The V call is TRBV7-2, the J call TRBJ2-1; TRBD2 matches at 8 bases. V gave up 7 bases and J gave up 7 bases; unmatched junction bases: 15. Germline V gene sequence: CDR1 SGHTA, CDR2 FQGNSA. The CDR3 spans 16 residues. Written as DNA, the CDR3 is TGTGCCAGCACCGAGGCTGGGACTAGGGGCTCAAATGAGCAGTTCTTC. It translates to CASTEAGTRGSNEQFF.

A few counts support this clone. The gene calls are TRBV4-2 and TRBJ2-5, with a weak D call TRBD2 (5 bases). The germline V and J ends were trimmed by 1 base and 5 bases, with 14 bases remaining between them. CDR3 size: 15 residues. CDR1 LGHNA and CDR2 YNFKEQ come from the germline V gene. The CDR3, as DNA: TGTGCCAGCAGCCAAGGCCGGTCTGGGGAGGAGACCCAGTACTTC. The encoded protein is CASSQGRSGEETQYF.

The chain couples TRBV7-8 to TRBJ2-7; D gene uncertain. Trimming removed 4 bases from V and 1 base from J, with 11 bases in between. The CDR3 extends over 14 amino acids. Germline V lookup: CDR1 SGHVS, CDR2 FQNEAQ. The CDR3 region is CASSSSGLSYEQYF. The CDR3 region has the DNA TGTGCCAGCAGCTCATCGGGTCTATCCTACGAGCAGTACTTC.

The rearrangement uses TRBV9 and TRBJ2-3, with D possibly TRBD1 on 5 matching bases. Germline V gene lookup returns CDR1 SGDLS and CDR2 YYNGEE. Trimming left V 4 bases short and J 0 bases short, with 12 bases between. This CDR3 comprises 15 residues. For the CDR3, the DNA is TGTGCCAGCAGCCAGGGTAGTACTAGCACAGATACGCAGTATTTT. Its translation: CASSQGSTSTDTQYF.

This clone occurred a few times. The V gene is TRBV7-9, the J gene TRBJ1-1; no firm D call. V gave up 1 base and J gave up 5 bases, with 14 bases separating them. Germline lookup yields CDR1 SEHNR and CDR2 FQNEAQ (reference sequence). This CDR3 spans 15 amino acids. The CDR3: CASSLGGSPGTEAFF. DNA for the CDR3: TGTGCCAGCAGCTTAGGAGGGTCCCCGGGGACTGAAGCTTTCTTT. The variable domain in full, with the rest retrieved from reference TRBV7-9 and TRBJ1-1, is DTGVSQNPRHKITKRGQNVTFRCDPISEHNRLYWYRQTLGQGPEFLTYFQNEAQLEKSRLLSDRFSAERPKGSFSTLEIQRTEQGDSAMYLCASSLGGSPGTEAFFGQGTRLTVV.

CDR3 DNA: TGTGCCAGCAGTCCCCCCTACTTGACTAGCGGGGTCCCCCAAGAGACCCAGTACTTC. Its translation: CASSPPYLTSGVPQETQYF. V usage is TRBV6-6 and J usage is TRBJ2-5; 11 nucleotides agree with TRBD2. V shed 5 bases, J shed 1 base, and the junction held 15 bases outside the gene matches. Per germline, CDR1 MNHNY and CDR2 SVGAGI (reference sequence). The CDR3 has 19 amino acids.

The genes are TRBV7-2 and TRBJ2-6; the D gene is possibly TRBD2 (5 bases). V gave up 5 bases and J gave up 2 bases, with 10 bases separating them. There are 15 residues in the CDR3. Germline-derived CDR1 and CDR2 are SGHTA and FQGNSA. The CDR3 DNA is TGTGCCAGCAGCGCCGAGGGTACTGGGGCCAACGTCCTGACTTTC. Protein product: CASSAEGTGANVLTF.

This clone has a handful of counts. The gene calls are TRBV28 and TRBJ1-5; D ambiguous. This CDR3 has 13 residues. The germline V gene encodes CDR1 MDHEN and CDR2 SYDVKM. V lost 9 bases to trimming and J lost 0 bases, with 9 bases between them. CDR3 nucleotides: TGTGCCAGTACACAGATTAGCAATCAGCCCCAGCATTTT. Protein: CASTQISNQPQHF.

The gene calls are TRBV20-1 and TRBJ1-1, with TRBD1 as a possible D gene (5 bases). The CDR3 runs 11 residues. V lost 5 bases, J lost 7 bases, and 11 bases lay in between. Germline CDR1 reads DFQATT; CDR2 reads SNEGSKA (reference sequence). In nucleotides, the CDR3 is TGCAGTGCTGACAGACTACTTGAAGCTTTCTTT. Its translation is CSADRLLEAFF.

V is TRBV24-1 and J is TRBJ1-4; D is ambiguous. CDR3 length: 15 residues. Germline V gene data show CDR1 as KGHDR and CDR2 as SFDVKD. The V end was cut by 4 bases, the J end by 3 bases, with 11 bases between. The CDR3 DNA is TGTGCCACCAGTGACGGATCCCAGGCTAATGAAAAACTGTTTTTT. Protein product: CATSDGSQANEKLFF.